This T cell receptor beta chain was recovered during a study of technical replicates of blood from a few donors. This CDR3 is built from 14 residues. CDR1 MNHNS and CDR2 SASEGT come from the germline V gene. With V trimmed by 7 bases and J by 4 bases, 7 bases remained unmatched. Data came from immunoSEQ multiplex PCR; TCRdb stores just in-frame clones and leaves some out. The sample has 10,000 to 13,000 clones; approximately 94% are singletons. The V and J genes are TRBV6-1 and TRBJ2-7, with 10 bases that match TRBD1. The sequence was obtained from a human donor in good health. Material: PBMCs. The CDR3 sequence: CASIRDRGPYEQYF. The CDR3 DNA follows: TGTGCCAGCATTCGGGACAGGGGACCATACGAGCAGTACTTC.